A single sample gave rise to the 20 T cell receptor beta chains below, sequenced in a study of T cell repertoires in ileal Crohn's disease. The protocol was immunoSEQ multiplex PCR, while the TCRdb copy is restricted to in-frame clones and leaves out a portion. This sample has about 14,000 clones, with roughly 80% found just once. Material: ileal tissue. These receptors all come from an adult with Crohn's disease.

The V and J genes are TRBV4-2 and TRBJ1-2, with a weak D call TRBD1 (6 bases). The germline CDR1 and CDR2 sequences are LGHNA and YNFKEQ. The CDR3 runs 17 residues. Trimming removed 4 bases at V and 8 bases at J, with 26 bases between. The CDR3 spells CASSPTAGQTGPHGYTF. The CDR3 region has the DNA TGTGCCAGCAGCCCGACCGCAGGACAGACGGGCCCCCACGGCTACACCTTC.

This clone was counted a few times. The chain joins TRBV15 to TRBJ1-1; TRBD1 matches 7 bases. V gave up 5 bases and J gave up 5 bases; unmatched junction bases: 5. In germline, CDR1 is LNHNV, CDR2 YYDKDF (reference sequence). There are 13 residues in the CDR3. CDR3 amino acids: CATSYTDRTEAFF. Here the CDR3 DNA reads TGTGCCACCAGCTACACGGACAGGACTGAAGCTTTCTTT.

This clone was detected only a few times. The chain uses TRBV6-1 and TRBJ2-7; the match to TRBD2 covers 8 bases. The germline V gene encodes CDR1 MNHNS and CDR2 SASEGT. The CDR3 is 15 amino acids. Unmatched junction bases numbered 5, after V lost 2 bases and J lost 2 bases. This chain's CDR3 is CASSERVAGPYEQYF. The CDR3 nucleotides are TGTGCCAGCAGTGAAAGGGTAGCGGGGCCCTACGAGCAGTACTTC.

The V call is TRBV11-2, the J call TRBJ2-7, with D possibly matching TRBD2 (5 bases). The V end lost 0 bases, the J end lost 6 bases, and 12 bases lay between the germline ends. The CDR3 runs 14 residues. The germline V gene encodes CDR1 SGHAT and CDR2 FQNNGV. CDR3 in DNA: TGTGCCAGCAGCTTAGACCTCCTAGGAGGCGAGCAGTACTTC. Protein: CASSLDLLGGEQYF.

The chain links TRBV18 to TRBJ1-6, with D perhaps matching TRBD1 (5 bases). V dropped 6 bases and J dropped 14 bases, with 17 bases sitting between them. The germline gives CDR1 KGHSH, CDR2 LQKENI. This CDR3 spans 13 amino acids. This CDR3 reads CASSTDAGLALHF. The CDR3 coding sequence is TGTGCCAGCTCGACCGACGCGGGACTAGCCCTCCACTTT. Full variable domain (missing parts from reference TRBV18 and TRBJ1-6): NAGVMQNPRHLVRRRGQEARLRCSPMKGHSHVYWYRQLPEEGLKFMVYLQKENIIDESGMPKERFSAEFPKEGPSILRIQQVVRGDSAAYFCASSTDAGLALHFGNGTRLTVT.

The V gene is TRBV5-1, the J gene TRBJ1-2; tentatively, D is TRBD1 (5 bases). Germline V gene sequence: CDR1 SGHRS, CDR2 YFSETQ. V lost 1 base to trimming and J lost 4 bases, with 8 bases between them. The CDR3 is made up of 13 amino acids. As DNA, the CDR3 is TGCGCCAGCAGCTTGCTAGGGGCCTATGGCTACACCTTC. Its translation is CASSLLGAYGYTF.

V is TRBV11-2 and J is TRBJ1-2; 7 bases agree with TRBD1. This CDR3 contains 19 residues. J lost 6 bases, V lost 0 bases, and 19 bases had no gene match. Germline CDR1 and CDR2: SGHAT and FQNNGV. The CDR3 nucleotides read TGTGCCAGCAGCTTAGATCCTAAAGGGGGCTTGTATCTTGGGGATGGCTACACCTTC. Encoded protein: CASSLDPKGGLYLGDGYTF.

This chain uses TRBV9 with TRBJ2-7; TRBD2 is a possible D gene (5 bases). V gave up 0 bases and J gave up 3 bases, with 10 bases separating them. Germline V lookup: CDR1 SGDLS, CDR2 YYNGEE. CDR3 length: 14 residues. CDR3 sequence reads: CASSVESGGYEQYF. Here the CDR3 DNA reads TGTGCCAGCAGCGTAGAGAGTGGAGGCTACGAGCAGTACTTC.

The rearrangement uses TRBV5-1 and TRBJ2-7; perhaps TRBD2 as D (6 bases). CDR1 and CDR2 (germline): SGHRS, YFSETQ. CDR3 length: 17 amino acids. V gave up 3 bases and J gave up 6 bases, with 25 bases separating them. CDR3 sequence: CASSSELTRSAAVEQYF. The CDR3 coding sequence is TGCGCCAGCAGCTCCGAATTGACTAGATCGGCTGCCGTCGAGCAGTACTTC.

This clone came up a few times. The CDR3, as DNA: TGTGCCAGTAACCCCGGGACTAGCAACGAGCAGTACTTC. Translated: CASNPGTSNEQYF. The chain couples TRBV2 to TRBJ2-7; 9 nucleotides match TRBD2. CDR1 is SNHLY, CDR2 FYNNEI, per germline. V shed 9 bases and J 5 bases; nucleotides not matched to a gene: 8. This CDR3 region has 13 residues.

CDR3 sequence: CAIPYRGDTGELFF. The CDR3 nucleotides read TGTGCCATCCCCTATCGGGGGGACACCGGGGAGCTGTTTTTT. The chain is built from TRBV5-6 and TRBJ2-2; 7 nucleotides align to TRBD2. The length of the CDR3 is 14 residues. In germline, CDR1 is SGHDT, CDR2 YYEEEE. J was trimmed by 3 bases and V by 9 bases; bases with no gene match: 8.

This sequence joins TRBV28 and TRBJ2-2, with 7 bases identical to TRBD1. V lost 7 bases and J lost 7; bases outside the gene matches: 9. CDR1 is MDHEN and CDR2 is SYDVKM in the germline V gene. This CDR3 has 14 residues. This CDR3 reads CASTKSQGIGELFF. CDR3 in DNA: TGTGCCAGCACGAAGTCACAGGGGATCGGGGAGCTGTTTTTT.

This chain links TRBV6-5 with TRBJ1-1, with a possible D match to TRBD1 (6 bases). CDR3 length: 13 amino acids. Germline V lookup: CDR1 MNHEY, CDR2 SVGAGI. V shed 6 bases and J shed 1 base, with 9 bases lying between them. The CDR3 coding sequence is TGTGCCAGCAGCCCAGGGGAGAACACTGAAGCTTTCTTT. This gives the protein CASSPGENTEAFF.

The chain recombines TRBV27 with TRBJ1-2; 8 bases line up with TRBD1. The CDR3 length is 14 residues. Losses at the gene ends were 5 bases for V and 6 bases for J; bases not matched to a gene: 8. Germline loops: CDR1 MNHEY, CDR2 SMNVEV (reference sequence). The CDR3 sequence is CASSPRGRMNGYTF. Here the CDR3 DNA reads TGTGCCAGCAGTCCCAGGGGGCGTATGAATGGCTACACCTTC.

The rearrangement uses TRBV2 and TRBJ1-1; a weak D match, TRBD1 (5 bases). Trimming took 6 bases from V and 10 from J, leaving 12 bases between them. This CDR3 region has 11 residues. Germline V CDR1 and CDR2: SNHLY, FYNNEI. CDR3 sequence reads: CASSRERGAFF. The CDR3 coding sequence is TGTGCCAGCAGCCGGGAGAGGGGAGCTTTCTTT.

Only a few counts were recorded for this clone. The chain employs TRBV4-2 and TRBJ2-3, with TRBD1 matching over 8 bases. The CDR3 runs 16 residues. The V gene end was trimmed by 2 bases and the J gene end by 4 bases; junction bases not matched to a gene: 8. Germline lookup yields CDR1 LGHNA and CDR2 YNFKEQ. CDR3 amino acids: CASSQNRGKGSDTQYF. In DNA, the CDR3 is TGTGCCAGCAGCCAAAACAGGGGGAAAGGGTCAGATACGCAGTATTTT.

This clone appeared a few times. The rearrangement uses TRBV13 and TRBJ2-3, with 10 bases aligning to TRBD2. CDR3 size: 14 residues. From germline, CDR1 is PRHDT and CDR2 FYEKMQ (reference sequence). Losses at the gene ends were 5 bases for V and 5 bases for J; bases not matched to a gene: 4. The CDR3 coding sequence is TGTGCCAGCAGCCCGAGCGGGAGGGGAGATACGCAGTATTTT. Translation: CASSPSGRGDTQYF.

The genes are TRBV27 and TRBJ2-7, with 10 nucleotides matching TRBD2. V shed 6 bases, J shed 2 bases, and the junction held 10 bases outside the gene matches. The CDR3 spans 16 residues. The V gene's germline CDR1 is MNHEY and CDR2 SMNVEV (reference sequence). The CDR3 spells CASRSRSLAGAYEQYF. CDR3 nucleotide sequence: TGTGCCAGCAGGAGCCGGTCCCTAGCGGGAGCCTACGAGCAGTACTTC.

The chain combines TRBV7-3 with TRBJ2-3; 9 bases are a match to TRBD2. This CDR3 has 15 amino acids. From germline, CDR1 is SGHTA and CDR2 FQGTGA. Unmatched junction bases numbered 6, after V lost 4 bases and J lost 4 bases. CDR3 amino acids: CASSSVAGVSDTQYF. The DNA of the CDR3 is TGTGCCAGCAGCTCTGTAGCGGGAGTATCAGATACGCAGTATTTT.

The gene calls are TRBV29-1 and TRBJ1-2, with 9 positions matching TRBD1. Losses at the gene ends were 6 bases for V and 8 bases for J; bases not matched to a gene: 4. There are 11 residues in the CDR3. Per germline, CDR1 SQVTM and CDR2 ANQGSEA. CDR3 DNA sequence: TGCAGCGTCAGACAGGGGGACGGCTACACCTTC. Translation gives CSVRQGDGYTF.